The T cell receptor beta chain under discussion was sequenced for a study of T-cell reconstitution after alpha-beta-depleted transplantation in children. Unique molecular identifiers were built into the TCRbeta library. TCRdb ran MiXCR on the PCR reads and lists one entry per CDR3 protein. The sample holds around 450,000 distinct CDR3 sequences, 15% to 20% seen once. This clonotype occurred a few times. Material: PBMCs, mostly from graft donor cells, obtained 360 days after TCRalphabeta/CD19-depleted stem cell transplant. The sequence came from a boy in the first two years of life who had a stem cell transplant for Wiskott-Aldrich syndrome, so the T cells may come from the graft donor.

Here the CDR3 reads CASRPVPNYGYTF. The CDR3 nucleotides are TGTGCCAGCAGGCCCGTCCCCAACTATGGCTACACCTTC. V gene TRBV28 combines with J gene TRBJ1-2; D is ambiguous. V was trimmed by 6 bases and J by 2 bases, leaving 10 bases between them. Germline V gene data show CDR1 as MDHEN and CDR2 as SYDVKM. The CDR3 length is 13 residues.